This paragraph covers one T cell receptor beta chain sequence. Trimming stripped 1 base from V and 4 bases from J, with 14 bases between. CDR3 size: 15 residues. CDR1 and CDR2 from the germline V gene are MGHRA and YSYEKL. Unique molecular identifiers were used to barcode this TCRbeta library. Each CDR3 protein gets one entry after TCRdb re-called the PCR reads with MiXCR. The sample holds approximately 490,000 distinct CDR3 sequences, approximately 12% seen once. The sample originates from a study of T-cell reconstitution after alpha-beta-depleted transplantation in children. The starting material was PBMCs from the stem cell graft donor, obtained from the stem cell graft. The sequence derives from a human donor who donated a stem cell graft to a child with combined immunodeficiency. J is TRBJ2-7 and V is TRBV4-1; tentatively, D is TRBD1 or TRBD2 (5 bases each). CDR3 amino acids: CASSQVRGEGYEQYF. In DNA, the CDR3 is TGCGCCAGCAGCCAAGTAAGGGGCGAGGGGTACGAGCAGTACTTC.